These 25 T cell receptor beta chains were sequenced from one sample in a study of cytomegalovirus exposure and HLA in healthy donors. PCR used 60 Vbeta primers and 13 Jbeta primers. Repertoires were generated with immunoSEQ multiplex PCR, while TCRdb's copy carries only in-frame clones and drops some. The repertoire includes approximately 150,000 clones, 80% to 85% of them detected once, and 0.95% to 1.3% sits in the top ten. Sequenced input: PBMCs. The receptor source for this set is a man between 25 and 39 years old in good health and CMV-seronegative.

CDR3 region: CASSSPRGWKLFF. The CDR3 coding sequence is TGTGCCAGCAGCTCCCCCCGGGGGTGGAAACTGTTTTTT. The V gene is TRBV7-9, the J gene TRBJ1-4, with D possibly TRBD1 on 5 matching bases. This CDR3 has 13 residues. V was pared by 4 bases and J by 11 bases, with 14 bases between. CDR1 and CDR2 from the germline V gene are SEHNR and FQNEAQ (reference sequence).

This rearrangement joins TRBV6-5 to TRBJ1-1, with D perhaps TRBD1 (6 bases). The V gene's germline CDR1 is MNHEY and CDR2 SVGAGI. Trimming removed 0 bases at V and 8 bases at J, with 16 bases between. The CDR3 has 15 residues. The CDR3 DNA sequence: TGTGCCAGCAGTTACTCGAGAGGCAGGGGCGTAGAAGCTTTCTTT. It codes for CASSYSRGRGVEAFF.

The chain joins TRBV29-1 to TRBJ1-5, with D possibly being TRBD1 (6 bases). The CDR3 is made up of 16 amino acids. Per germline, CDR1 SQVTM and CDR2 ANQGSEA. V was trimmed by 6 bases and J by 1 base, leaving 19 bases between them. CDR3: CSVVRGGTQSNQPQHF. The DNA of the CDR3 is TGCAGCGTGGTGAGGGGGGGGACACAGAGCAATCAGCCCCAGCATTTT. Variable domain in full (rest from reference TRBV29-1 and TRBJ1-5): SAVISQKPSRDICQRGTSLTIQCQVDSQVTMMFWYRQQPGQSLTLIATANQGSEATYESGFVIDKFPISRPNLTFSTLTVSNMSPEDSSIYLCSVVRGGTQSNQPQHFGDGTRLSIL.

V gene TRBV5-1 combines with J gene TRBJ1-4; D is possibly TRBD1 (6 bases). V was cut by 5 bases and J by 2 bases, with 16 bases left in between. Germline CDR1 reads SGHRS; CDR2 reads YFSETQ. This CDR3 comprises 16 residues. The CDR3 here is CASSLSGGQTNEKLFF. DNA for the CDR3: TGCGCCAGCAGTCTAAGCGGGGGGCAGACTAATGAAAAACTGTTTTTT.

CDR3 sequence: CASSDRVSYEQYF. The CDR3 coding sequence is TGTGCCAGCAGCGACAGGGTTTCCTACGAGCAGTACTTC. The gene calls are TRBV11-2 and TRBJ2-7; 7 nucleotides line up with TRBD1. This CDR3 spans 13 amino acids. The ends lost 5 bases at V and 1 base at J; junction bases unmatched: 2. The germline V gene encodes CDR1 SGHAT and CDR2 FQNNGV.

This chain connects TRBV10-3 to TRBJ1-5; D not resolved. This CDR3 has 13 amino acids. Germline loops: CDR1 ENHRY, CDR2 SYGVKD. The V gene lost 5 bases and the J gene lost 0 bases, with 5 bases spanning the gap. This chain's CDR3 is CAISRDSNQPQHF. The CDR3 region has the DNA TGTGCCATCAGTAGAGATAGCAATCAGCCCCAGCATTTT.

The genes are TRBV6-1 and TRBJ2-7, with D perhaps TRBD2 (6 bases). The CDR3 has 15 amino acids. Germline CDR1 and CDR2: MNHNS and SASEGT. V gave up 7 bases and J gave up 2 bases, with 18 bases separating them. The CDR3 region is CASTEWGESAYEQYF. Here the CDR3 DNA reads TGTGCCAGCACTGAGTGGGGGGAATCGGCCTACGAGCAGTACTTC.

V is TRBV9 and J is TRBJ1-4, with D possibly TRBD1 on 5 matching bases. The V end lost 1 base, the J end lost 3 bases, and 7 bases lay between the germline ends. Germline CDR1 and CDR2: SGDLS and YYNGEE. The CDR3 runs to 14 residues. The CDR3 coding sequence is TGTGCCAGCAGCGTACAGGGCTCTAATGAAAAACTGTTTTTT. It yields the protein CASSVQGSNEKLFF.

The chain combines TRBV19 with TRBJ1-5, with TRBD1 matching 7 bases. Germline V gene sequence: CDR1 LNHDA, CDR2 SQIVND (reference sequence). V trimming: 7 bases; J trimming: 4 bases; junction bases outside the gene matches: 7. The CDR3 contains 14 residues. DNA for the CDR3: TGTGCCAGTAACAACAGGGGCGGGAATCAGCCCCAGCATTTT. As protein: CASNNRGGNQPQHF.

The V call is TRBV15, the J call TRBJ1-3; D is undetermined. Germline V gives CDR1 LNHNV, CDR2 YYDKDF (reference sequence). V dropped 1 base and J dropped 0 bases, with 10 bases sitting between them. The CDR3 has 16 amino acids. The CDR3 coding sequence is TGTGCCACCAGCAGAGGAGGGTTTAGCTCTGGAAACACCATATATTTT. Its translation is CATSRGGFSSGNTIYF.

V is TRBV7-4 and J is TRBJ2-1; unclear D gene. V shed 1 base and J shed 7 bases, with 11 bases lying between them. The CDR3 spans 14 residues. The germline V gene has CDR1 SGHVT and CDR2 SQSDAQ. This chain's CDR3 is CASSLVAVSNEQFF. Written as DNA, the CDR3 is TGTGCCAGCAGCTTAGTGGCCGTCTCGAATGAGCAGTTCTTC.

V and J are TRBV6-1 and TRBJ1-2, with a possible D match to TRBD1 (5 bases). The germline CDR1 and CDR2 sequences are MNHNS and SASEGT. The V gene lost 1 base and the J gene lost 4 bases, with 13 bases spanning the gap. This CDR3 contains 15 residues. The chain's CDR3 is CASSEGVGHLYGYTF. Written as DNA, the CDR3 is TGTGCCAGCAGTGAAGGGGTGGGGCATCTCTATGGCTACACCTTC.

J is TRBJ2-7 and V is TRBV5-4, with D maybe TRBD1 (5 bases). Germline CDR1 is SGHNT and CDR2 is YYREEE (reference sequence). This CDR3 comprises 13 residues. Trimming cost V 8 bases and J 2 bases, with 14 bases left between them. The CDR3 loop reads CASMIQGAYEQYF. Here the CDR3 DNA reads TGTGCCAGTATGATTCAGGGTGCCTACGAGCAGTACTTC.

CDR3 nucleotides: TGTGCCAGCAGTCAACAGGGGGGGGTTTGGAATTCACCCCTCCACTTT. This codes for CASSQQGGVWNSPLHF. The genes are TRBV28 and TRBJ1-6; 8 bases are a match to TRBD1. The ends lost 5 bases at V and 7 bases at J; junction bases unmatched: 10. The CDR3 runs to 16 residues. Germline-derived CDR1 and CDR2 are MDHEN and SYDVKM. Full variable domain (rest looked up from reference TRBV28 and TRBJ1-6): DVKVTQSSRYLVKRTGEKVFLECVQDMDHENMFWYRQDPGLGLRLIYFSYDVKMKEKGDIPEGYSVSREKKERFSLILESASTNQTSMYLCASSQQGGVWNSPLHFGNGTRLTVT.

The CDR3 loop reads CASSPIWTSGGAYEQYF. The CDR3 region has the DNA TGCGCCAGCAGCCCAATTTGGACTAGCGGGGGGGCCTACGAGCAGTACTTC. The chain employs TRBV4-1 and TRBJ2-5; TRBD2 matches at 15 bases. The DNA end is more similar to TRBJ2-7, so the J call may be wrong. The CDR3 spans 17 residues. Germline values: CDR1 MGHRA, CDR2 YSYEKL.

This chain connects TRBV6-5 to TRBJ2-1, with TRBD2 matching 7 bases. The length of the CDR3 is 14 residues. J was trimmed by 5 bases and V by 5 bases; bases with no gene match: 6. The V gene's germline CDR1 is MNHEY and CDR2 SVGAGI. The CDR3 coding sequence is TGTGCCAGCAGTACTCATGGGGGGGACAATGAGCAGTTCTTC. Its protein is CASSTHGGDNEQFF.

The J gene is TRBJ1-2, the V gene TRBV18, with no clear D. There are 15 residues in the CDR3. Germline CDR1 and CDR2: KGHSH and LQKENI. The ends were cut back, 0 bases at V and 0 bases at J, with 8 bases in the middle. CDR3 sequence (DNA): TGTGCCAGCTCACCACCTACAGAATCTAACTATGGCTACACCTTC. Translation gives CASSPPTESNYGYTF.

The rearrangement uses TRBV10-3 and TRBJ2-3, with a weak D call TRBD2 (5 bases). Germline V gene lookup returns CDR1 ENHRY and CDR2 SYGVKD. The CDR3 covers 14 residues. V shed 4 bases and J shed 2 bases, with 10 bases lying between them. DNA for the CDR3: TGTGCCATCAGTGTTCGGGGATTCACAGATACGCAGTATTTT. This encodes CAISVRGFTDTQYF.

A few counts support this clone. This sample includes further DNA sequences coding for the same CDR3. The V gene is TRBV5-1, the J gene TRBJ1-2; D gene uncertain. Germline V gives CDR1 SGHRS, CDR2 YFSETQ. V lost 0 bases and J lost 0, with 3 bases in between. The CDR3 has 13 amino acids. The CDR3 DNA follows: TGCGCCAGCAGCTTGGCAGCTAACTATGGCTACACCTTC. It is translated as CASSLAANYGYTF. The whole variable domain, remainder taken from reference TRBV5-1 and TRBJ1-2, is KAGVTQTPRYLIKTRGQQVTLSCSPISGHRSVSWYQQTPGQGLQFLFEYFSETQRNKGNFPGRFSGRQFSNSRSEMNVSTLELGDSALYLCASSLAANYGYTFGSGTRLTVV.

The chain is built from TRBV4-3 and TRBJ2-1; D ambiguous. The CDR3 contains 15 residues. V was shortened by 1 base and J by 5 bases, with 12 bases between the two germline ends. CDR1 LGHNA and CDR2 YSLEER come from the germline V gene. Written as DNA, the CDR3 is TGCGCCAGCAGCCAAGCTCAAGCGTCCCACAATGAGCAGTTCTTC. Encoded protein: CASSQAQASHNEQFF.

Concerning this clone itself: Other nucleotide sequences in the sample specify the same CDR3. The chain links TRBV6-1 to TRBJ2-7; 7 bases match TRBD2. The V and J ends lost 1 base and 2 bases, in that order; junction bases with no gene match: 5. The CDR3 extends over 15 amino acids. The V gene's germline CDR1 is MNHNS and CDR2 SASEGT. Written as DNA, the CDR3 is TGTGCCAGCAGTGAAGGGCGGGAGCGACCCTACGAGCAGTACTTC. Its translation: CASSEGRERPYEQYF.

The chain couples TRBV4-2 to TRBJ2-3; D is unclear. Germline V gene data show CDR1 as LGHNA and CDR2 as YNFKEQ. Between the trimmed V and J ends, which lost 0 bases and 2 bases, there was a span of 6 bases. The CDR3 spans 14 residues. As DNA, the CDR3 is TGTGCCAGCAGCCAAGAAGAGTCCACAGATACGCAGTATTTT. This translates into CASSQEESTDTQYF.

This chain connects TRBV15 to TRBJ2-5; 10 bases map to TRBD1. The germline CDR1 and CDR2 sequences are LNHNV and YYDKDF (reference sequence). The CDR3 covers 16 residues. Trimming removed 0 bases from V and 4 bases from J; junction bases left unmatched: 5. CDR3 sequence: CATSRDGDRGTETQYF. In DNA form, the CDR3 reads TGTGCCACCAGCAGAGACGGGGACAGGGGAACAGAGACCCAGTACTTC.

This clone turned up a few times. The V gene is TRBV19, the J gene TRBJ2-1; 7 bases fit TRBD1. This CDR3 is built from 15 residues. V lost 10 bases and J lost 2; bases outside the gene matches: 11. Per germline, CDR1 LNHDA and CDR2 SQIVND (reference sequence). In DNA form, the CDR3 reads TGTGCCACCTCGGAAGGGGGCCGAACCTACAATGAGCAGTTCTTC. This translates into CATSEGGRTYNEQFF.

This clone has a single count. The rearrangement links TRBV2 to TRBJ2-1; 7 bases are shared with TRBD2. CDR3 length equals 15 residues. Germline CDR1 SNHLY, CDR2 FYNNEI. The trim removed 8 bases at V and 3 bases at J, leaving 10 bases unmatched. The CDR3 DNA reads TGTGCCAGCCGCCCTAACCGGGACTACTACAATGAGCAGTTCTTC. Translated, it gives CASRPNRDYYNEQFF.